This T cell receptor beta chain emerged from a study of CD8+ T cells in alopecia areata. Study as a whole: Treated patients swallowed 5 to 10 mg of oral tofacitinib twice daily. Tofacitinib administration persisted for 6 to 18 months, succeeded by 6 months off drug.

Per the germline V gene, CDR1 is SGHAT and CDR2 is FQNNGV. J was trimmed by 4 bases and V by 6 bases; bases with no gene match: 8. This CDR3 has 14 residues. Reverse transcription of extracted RNA yielded cDNA, which provided the sequencing template. Sequencing used immunoSEQ multiplex PCR; TCRdb keeps in-frame clones, though not all of them. Of fewer than 150,000 clones listed, 45% to 65% are singletons. Both peripheral blood and punch biopsies of lesional scalp skin were obtained from patients who had alopecia areata. The sorting of PBMCs gave CD4+ and CD8+ T cells. This receptor was identified in a human donor with alopecia areata. J is TRBJ2-7 and V is TRBV11-2, with 8 positions matching TRBD1. Here the sequenced sample was CD4+ T cells sorted from blood, taken at week 0. In DNA form, the CDR3 reads TGTGCCAGCAGACTTAACAGGGGGAAGTACGAGCAGTACTTC. This gives the protein CASRLNRGKYEQYF.